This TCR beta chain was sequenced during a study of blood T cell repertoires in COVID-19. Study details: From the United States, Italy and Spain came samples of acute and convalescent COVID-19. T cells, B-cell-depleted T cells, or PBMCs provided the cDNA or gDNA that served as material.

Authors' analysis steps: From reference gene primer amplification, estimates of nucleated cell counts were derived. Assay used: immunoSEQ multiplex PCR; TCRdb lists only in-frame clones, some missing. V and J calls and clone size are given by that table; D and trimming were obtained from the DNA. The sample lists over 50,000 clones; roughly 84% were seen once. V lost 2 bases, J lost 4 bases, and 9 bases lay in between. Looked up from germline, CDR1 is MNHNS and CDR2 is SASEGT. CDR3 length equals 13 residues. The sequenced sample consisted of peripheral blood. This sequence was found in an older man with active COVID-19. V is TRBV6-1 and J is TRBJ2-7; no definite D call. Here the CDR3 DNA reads TGTGCCAGCAGTGAACCGGTTGAGTACGAGCAGTACTTC. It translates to CASSEPVEYEQYF.